This T cell receptor beta chain originates from a study of cytomegalovirus exposure and HLA in healthy donors. Overall study: In an early release, HLA-typed donors contributed some 82 million unique TCR sequences.

Notes on the study in general: TCR beta sequences reportedly predicted most subjects' HLA-A and HLA-B alleles accurately. Confirmation in vitro established that three CMV-associated chains were specific for CMV antigens. The analysis excluded some indistinguishable V segments, including TRBV6-2 and TRBV6-3.

The CDR3 extends over 14 amino acids. Germline loops: CDR1 SGHDN, CDR2 FVKESK. Unmatched junction bases numbered 4, after V lost 5 bases and J lost 2 bases. The PCR used 60 Vbeta and 13 Jbeta primers. Using immunoSEQ multiplex PCR, the repertoire was profiled, and TCRdb retains in-frame clones only, with some absent. The listing contains roughly 76,000 clones. As concerns this clone: Its cognate antigen is unknown.

The chain recombines TRBV14 with TRBJ1-1; TRBD1 aligns across 8 bases. Sequencing used PBMCs. The TCR comes from a female donor in good health and CMV-seropositive. The CDR3 reads CASSEGQVNTEAFF. The CDR3 region has the DNA TGTGCCAGCAGCGAGGGACAGGTAAACACTGAAGCTTTCTTT.